Each of the 19 T cell receptor beta chains below was sequenced from the same sample in a study of T-cell memory formation after mild COVID-19. TCRdb re-analysed the 5' RACE reads in MiXCR, keeping a single row per CDR3 protein. The sample has some 320,000 distinct CDR3 sequences, around a sixth seen once. Sample: PBMCs or a T cell subset sorted from them (not recorded which). The receptors originated from a man aged 18 to 29 who had mild COVID-19 (a few samples of this study predate the infection). Cell type and time point are not known.

The V gene is TRBV29-1, the J gene TRBJ1-5, with D possibly TRBD1 on 5 matching bases. Trimming stripped 4 bases from V and 1 base from J, with 11 bases between. This CDR3 has 14 residues. CDR1 and CDR2 (germline): SQVTM, ANQGSEA. CDR3 DNA: TGCAGCGTTGTAGTAGGGGCGAGCAATCAGCCCCAGCATTTT. It translates to CSVVVGASNQPQHF.

The chain has TRBV12-3 or TRBV12-4 and TRBJ2-5, with D tentatively TRBD2 (7 bases). The CDR3 covers 13 residues. Trimming stripped 7 bases from V and 9 bases from J, with 18 bases between. CDR3 DNA: TGTGCCAGCACCAGGCACGGGGGGCCACCCCAGTACTTC. Translation: CASTRHGGPPQYF.

This clonotype turned up a few times. The chain uses TRBV12-3 or TRBV12-4 and TRBJ2-5, with D perhaps matching TRBD2 (5 bases). Trimming removed 5 bases at V and 2 bases at J, with 24 bases between. This CDR3 region has 18 residues. This CDR3 reads CASSNSRDSAILQETQYF. The CDR3 DNA is TGTGCCAGCAGTAATTCAAGGGATAGCGCCATCCTGCAAGAGACCCAGTACTTC.

This clonotype was observed a handful of times. Germline is not matched at one junction end, which may reflect a read error. The V and J genes are TRBV18 and TRBJ1-1; no reliable D call. Germline-derived CDR1 and CDR2 are KGHSH and LQKENI. This CDR3 has 16 residues. The CDR3 nucleotides are TGCGCCAGCTCACCATCGACCCGGACCCCGAACACTGAAGCTTTCTTT. It translates to CASSPSTRTPNTEAFF.

This clonotype was picked up a small number of times. The chain carries TRBV29-1 and TRBJ2-7, with 10 positions matching TRBD1. The CDR3 sequence is 13 residues long. The V and J ends lost 7 bases and 4 bases, in that order; junction bases with no gene match: 7. Germline CDR1 SQVTM, CDR2 ANQGSEA. The CDR3 here is CSAWDRGKYEQYF. As DNA, the CDR3 is TGCAGCGCCTGGGACAGGGGAAAATACGAGCAGTACTTC.

V and J are TRBV20-1 and TRBJ2-3, with D unclear. Trimming took off 4 bases at V and 0 bases at J, with 14 bases between the two ends. Germline CDR1 DFQATT, CDR2 SNEGSKA (reference sequence). The CDR3 has 15 amino acids. The CDR3 DNA reads as TGCAGTGCTATCGGGCAGGTGGGGAGCACAGATACGCAGTATTTT. Translating gives CSAIGQVGSTDTQYF.

The rearrangement uses TRBV7-2 and TRBJ2-5; D is unresolved. The CDR3 sequence is 12 residues long. Germline V gene lookup returns CDR1 SGHTA and CDR2 FQGNSA. V was cut by 4 bases and J by 9 bases, with 12 bases left in between. CDR3 bases: TGTGCCAGCAGCTCCAAACAGTTTCCCCAGTACTTC. This gives the protein CASSSKQFPQYF. Filled out from reference TRBV7-2 and TRBJ2-5, the complete variable domain reads GAGVSQSPSNKVTEKGKDVELRCDPISGHTALYWYRQSLGQGLEFLIYFQGNSAPDKSGLPSDRFSAERTGGSVSTLTIQRTQQEDSAVYLCASSSKQFPQYFGPGTRLLVL.

This clonotype turned up a few times. This chain uses TRBV7-6 with TRBJ2-3, with unresolved D. Germline values: CDR1 SGHVS, CDR2 FNYEAQ. This CDR3 has 13 amino acids. Trimming stripped 5 bases from V and 5 bases from J, with 11 bases between. CDR3 protein: CASSVGPLDTQYF. CDR3 DNA sequence: TGTGCCAGCAGCGTCGGACCTCTAGATACGCAGTATTTT.

This clonotype has more than one count but fewer than ten. This chain uses TRBV4-3 with TRBJ2-7, with unresolved D. The CDR3 consists of 15 residues. V lost 0 bases, J lost 2 bases, and 11 bases lay in between. CDR1 and CDR2 (germline): LGHNA, YSLEER. The CDR3 is CASSQDWARTYEQYF. CDR3 coding DNA: TGCGCCAGCAGCCAAGATTGGGCGAGGACCTACGAGCAGTACTTC.

The chain carries TRBV28 and TRBJ1-2, with TRBD1 identical over 10 bases. The CDR3 has 14 residues. The V gene end was trimmed by 1 base and the J gene end by 8 bases; junction bases not matched to a gene: 4. Germline CDR1 MDHEN, CDR2 SYDVKM. The CDR3 loop is CASSLSDRGLGYTF. The CDR3 bases are TGTGCCAGCAGTTTATCCGACAGGGGGCTAGGCTACACCTTC.

The chain combines TRBV4-1 with TRBJ2-3; 11 positions agree with TRBD2. The CDR3 contains 15 residues. Germline V gene sequence: CDR1 MGHRA, CDR2 YSYEKL. The trim removed 1 base at V and 4 bases at J, leaving 1 base unmatched. The DNA for the CDR3 is TGCGCCAGCAGCCAAGTGGGACTAGCGGCAGATACGCAGTATTTT. Its protein product is CASSQVGLAADTQYF.

This clonotype was detected many times. V gene TRBV12-3 or TRBV12-4 combines with J gene TRBJ2-1; TRBD2 aligns across 9 bases. The CDR3 totals 13 residues. Trimming at V came to 6 bases and at J to 12 bases, leaving 9 bases not matched to a gene. The CDR3 sequence is CASSPSRGGGQFF. Here the CDR3 DNA reads TGTGCCAGCAGCCCCTCACGCGGGGGGGGGCAGTTCTTC.

This clonotype appeared a few times. This chain joins TRBV6-5 and TRBJ2-1; weak D call: TRBD1 (5 bases). The CDR3 contains 13 residues. Deletions cut 8 bases from V and 7 bases from J, with 15 bases between. Looked up from germline, CDR1 is MNHEY and CDR2 is SVGAGI. The CDR3 nucleotides read TGTGCCAGCTTGGCGCAGGGCCAGAATGAGCAGTTCTTC. Residues: CASLAQGQNEQFF.

This rearrangement joins TRBV2 to TRBJ1-5, with 8 bases lining up with TRBD1. With 4 bases clipped from V and 6 bases from J, the junction kept 5 bases outside the gene matches. This CDR3 comprises 14 residues. In germline, CDR1 is SNHLY, CDR2 FYNNEI. The DNA of the CDR3 is TGTGCCAGCAGTGGTCAGGGGGCGGCTCAGCCCCAGCATTTT. It specifies CASSGQGAAQPQHF.

The table lists this clonotype with a few counts. The CDR3 DNA is TGTGCCAGCAGCCAAGGTCGGGGTGGCTCACCCCTCCACTTT. Translation gives CASSQGRGGSPLHF. The gene calls are TRBV3-1 and TRBJ1-6; D is uncertain. The CDR3 loop spans 14 amino acids. The V end lost 1 base, the J end lost 10 bases, and 11 bases lay between the germline ends. Germline V lookup: CDR1 LGHDT, CDR2 YNNKEL (reference sequence). The whole variable domain, filled in from reference TRBV3-1 and TRBJ1-6, reads DTAVSQTPKYLVTQMGNDKSIKCEQNLGHDTMYWYKQDSKKFLKIMFSYNNKELIINETVPNRFSPKSPDKAHLNLHINSLELGDSAVYFCASSQGRGGSPLHFGNGTRLTVT.

This clonotype was counted a few times. The rearrangement uses TRBV13 and TRBJ2-1; D gene unclear. V lost 5 bases to trimming and J lost 1 base, with 9 bases between them. The CDR3 has 14 amino acids. CDR1 PRHDT and CDR2 FYEKMQ come from the germline V gene (reference sequence). CDR3 in amino acids: CASSVARSYNEQFF. The CDR3 DNA reads TGTGCCAGCAGCGTGGCCAGATCCTACAATGAGCAGTTCTTC. The full variable domain, its missing parts supplied by reference TRBV13 and TRBJ2-1, is AAGVIQSPRHLIKEKRETATLKCYPIPRHDTVYWYQQGPGQDPQFLISFYEKMQSDKGSIPDRFSAQQFSDYHSELNMSSLELGDSALYFCASSVARSYNEQFFGPGTRLTVL.

The chain recombines TRBV12-5 with TRBJ2-2; TRBD2 matches 11 bases. Germline CDR1 reads LGHNT; CDR2 reads FRNRAP. J gave up 4 bases and V 3 bases, and 4 bases lay outside the gene matches. The CDR3 sequence is 16 residues long. CDR3 sequence: CASGFGTSGSTGELFF. CDR3 DNA sequence: TGTGCTAGTGGTTTCGGGACTAGCGGTTCCACCGGGGAGCTGTTTTTT.

The chain carries TRBV12-1 and TRBJ1-6; the table's D call, TRBD1, has no DNA check behind it. TRBV12-1 is a recognized pseudogene. This CDR3 has 14 amino acids. CDR3 in DNA: TGTGCCAGCAGCTCTGGGGACACCAATTCACCCCTCCACTTT. Protein sequence: CASSSGDTNSPLHF.

This clonotype was seen only a few times. The gene calls are TRBV29-1 and TRBJ2-5; D gene uncertain. The V gene's germline CDR1 is SQVTM and CDR2 ANQGSEA. V lost 4 bases and J lost 4, with 7 bases in between. The CDR3 is 11 amino acids. CDR3 sequence: CSVALGETQYF. In DNA form, the CDR3 reads TGCAGCGTTGCCCTTGGAGAGACCCAGTACTTC. Filled out from reference TRBV29-1 and TRBJ2-5, the complete variable domain reads SAVISQKPSRDICQRGTSLTIQCQVDSQVTMMFWYRQQPGQSLTLIATANQGSEATYESGFVIDKFPISRPNLTFSTLTVSNMSPEDSSIYLCSVALGETQYFGPGTRLLVL.